One sample yielded the 22 T cell receptor beta chains listed below, sequenced in a study of breast tumors, draining lymph nodes, adjacent tissues. In TCRdb, the multiplex PCR reads were re-called with MiXCR into one record per CDR3 protein. The table lists about 180,000 distinct CDR3 sequences, approximately 30% of them singletons. The lymph nodes were axillary draining lymph nodes from breast cancer patients. Sequenced sample: axillary lymph node tissue. The receptors originated from a female donor with breast cancer. Some clones in this sample may be carry-over from other donors' samples.

This clonotype was observed at least ten times. This rearrangement joins TRBV19 to TRBJ2-1, with 9 nucleotides matching TRBD2. The germline V gene has CDR1 LNHDA and CDR2 SQIVND (reference sequence). V trimming: 6 bases; J trimming: 0 bases; junction bases outside the gene matches: 6. The CDR3 runs to 16 residues. The CDR3 reads CASRPSGASSYNEQFF. The CDR3 region has the DNA TGTGCCAGTAGGCCTAGCGGGGCGAGCTCCTACAATGAGCAGTTCTTC. Full variable domain (rest looked up from reference TRBV19 and TRBJ2-1): DGGITQSPKYLFRKEGQNVTLSCEQNLNHDAMYWYRQDPGQGLRLIYYSQIVNDFQKGDIAEGYSVSREKKESFPLTVTSAQKNPTAFYLCASRPSGASSYNEQFFGPGTRLTVL.

This clonotype was detected a few times. A much larger clone differs by one base, so this may be a read error. CDR3 DNA: TGTGCCAGCAGCTTGGACCGGGGCCCTCTGCAGTACTTC. Amino acid sequence: CASSLDRGPLQYF. V usage is TRBV7-6 and J usage is TRBJ2-7; D may be TRBD1 or TRBD2 (5 bases each). Germline V gene lookup returns CDR1 SGHVS and CDR2 FNYEAQ. V was trimmed by 3 bases and J by 9 bases, leaving 15 bases between them. The CDR3 runs to 13 residues.

This clonotype was counted only a few times. The V call is TRBV27, the J call TRBJ1-2, with 7 bases matching TRBD1. The ends lost 6 bases at V and 0 bases at J; junction bases unmatched: 7. The CDR3 is 15 residues long. The germline V gene encodes CDR1 MNHEY and CDR2 SMNVEV (reference sequence). CDR3 loop: CASRELTGSNYGYTF. CDR3 in DNA: TGTGCCAGCAGGGAATTGACAGGGTCTAACTATGGCTACACCTTC.

CDR3 region: CASSSREGSFGLGYTF. The CDR3 DNA reads as TGTGCCAGCAGCTCTAGGGAGGGGTCGTTCGGCTTGGGCTACACCTTC. The chain uses TRBV7-9 and TRBJ1-2, with D perhaps TRBD1 (5 bases). This CDR3 is 16 amino acids long. In germline, CDR1 is SEHNR, CDR2 FQNEAQ (reference sequence). V shed 4 bases and J shed 8 bases, with 23 bases lying between them.

V usage is TRBV19 and J usage is TRBJ2-2; 7 bases agree with TRBD1. V dropped 2 bases and J dropped 6; count of bases not matched to a gene: 3. Germline values: CDR1 LNHDA, CDR2 SQIVND (reference sequence). This CDR3 has 14 residues. This chain's CDR3 is CASSIRGLSGELFF. The DNA for the CDR3 is TGTGCCAGTAGTATAAGGGGGCTTTCCGGGGAGCTGTTTTTT.

This clonotype appeared many times. The V call is TRBV10-1, the J call TRBJ2-5; 7 bases agree with TRBD2. Germline V gene sequence: CDR1 WNHNN, CDR2 SYGVQD (reference sequence). V shed 0 bases, J shed 5 bases, and the junction held 9 bases outside the gene matches. The CDR3 consists of 16 residues. CDR3 amino acids: CASSESVSAGVETQYF. CDR3 bases: TGCGCCAGCAGTGAGTCCGTCTCGGCGGGGGTGGAGACCCAGTACTTC.

The chain recombines TRBV30 with TRBJ2-1, with 7 bases that match TRBD2. This CDR3 spans 19 amino acids. From germline, CDR1 is GTSNPN and CDR2 SVGIG (reference sequence). Trimming at V came to 0 bases and at J to 0 bases, leaving 14 bases not matched to a gene. CDR3 in DNA: TGTGCCTGGAGTGTAATAGGCAGCGGGGTAAAGAGCTCCTACAATGAGCAGTTCTTC. Translated, it gives CAWSVIGSGVKSSYNEQFF.

This clonotype was seen at least ten times. The J gene is TRBJ1-5, the V gene TRBV5-8, with 7 positions matching TRBD1. CDR1 SGHTS and CDR2 YDEGEE come from the germline V gene. CDR3 size: 16 residues. V trimming: 2 bases; J trimming: 1 base; junction bases outside the gene matches: 6. In DNA form, the CDR3 reads TGTGCCAGCAGCTTAGGAGGGGGCCCGAGCAATCAGCCCCAGCATTTT. This sequence encodes CASSLGGGPSNQPQHF.

This clonotype showed up many times. The J gene is TRBJ1-2, the V gene TRBV20-1; maybe TRBD1 (5 bases). The CDR3 is made up of 15 amino acids. Germline CDR1 is DFQATT and CDR2 is SNEGSKA (reference sequence). V lost 0 bases and J 5 bases, leaving 16 bases between the germline ends. CDR3 amino acids: CSARDPAGRGYGYTF. DNA for the CDR3: TGCAGTGCTAGAGATCCGGCGGGAAGGGGATATGGCTACACCTTC.

The gene calls are TRBV5-1 and TRBJ2-5; no definite D call. Looked up from germline, CDR1 is SGHRS and CDR2 is YFSETQ. This CDR3 contains 16 residues. V lost 3 bases, J lost 3 bases, and 18 bases lay in between. The CDR3 DNA is TGCGCCAGCAGCTCATCCGGTCAGCCAGGCAAAGAGACCCAGTACTTC. Translating it yields CASSSSGQPGKETQYF.

This clonotype was recorded a few times. This chain joins TRBV6-5 and TRBJ2-1; D perhaps matches TRBD2 (5 bases). V gave up 6 bases and J gave up 6 bases, with 18 bases separating them. CDR1 is MNHEY, CDR2 SVGAGI, per germline. The CDR3 covers 15 residues. The CDR3 spells CASRATRTIGNEQFF. The DNA for the CDR3 is TGTGCCAGCAGGGCAACTAGAACCATAGGCAATGAGCAGTTCTTC.

Ten or more counts support this clonotype. The chain couples TRBV19 to TRBJ2-1; D is ambiguous. Germline CDR1 is LNHDA and CDR2 is SQIVND (reference sequence). The CDR3 has 13 residues. V dropped 1 base and J dropped 4 bases, with 5 bases sitting between them. This chain's CDR3 is CASSIGVYNEQFF. The CDR3 nucleotides read TGTGCCAGTAGTATAGGAGTTTACAATGAGCAGTTCTTC.

A few counts support this clonotype. The chain combines TRBV6-1 with TRBJ1-6; perhaps TRBD1 as D (5 bases). The CDR3 covers 17 residues. Per the germline V gene, CDR1 is MNHNS and CDR2 is SASEGT. Trimming stripped 6 bases from V and 2 bases from J, with 17 bases between. The CDR3 DNA reads TGTGCCAGCAGCCAAACATGGGGGGGAACCTATAATTCACCCCTCCACTTT. This gives the protein CASSQTWGGTYNSPLHF.

The gene calls are TRBV5-6 and TRBJ1-1; maybe TRBD1 (5 bases). Germline V gives CDR1 SGHDT, CDR2 YYEEEE. There are 12 residues in the CDR3. V lost 0 bases and J lost 7, with 7 bases in between. CDR3 nucleotides: TGTGCCAGCAGCTTGGGACAGTTTGAAGCTTTCTTT. This sequence encodes CASSLGQFEAFF. The complete variable domain, with remaining parts taken from reference TRBV5-6 and TRBJ1-1, reads DAGVTQSPTHLIKTRGQQVTLRCSPKSGHDTVSWYQQALGQGPQFIFQYYEEEERQRGNFPDRFSGHQFPNYSSELNVNALLLGDSALYLCASSLGQFEAFFGQGTRLTVV.

This clonotype was recorded at least ten times. The CDR3 spells CASSYSRSAGANVLTF. In DNA form, the CDR3 reads TGTGCCAGCAGTTACTCGAGGTCGGCGGGGGCCAACGTCCTGACTTTC. V is TRBV6-7 and J is TRBJ2-6; D not certain. TRBV6-7 is known as an ORF, though its function is uncertain. The CDR3 has 16 residues. Trimming cost V 0 bases and J 4 bases, with 10 bases left between them.

Details on this clonotype: With a much larger clone just one base away, this may be a read error. The rearrangement joins TRBV11-2 to TRBJ2-5; D gene ambiguous. Per germline, CDR1 SGHAT and CDR2 FQNNGV. This CDR3 has 14 amino acids. CDR3: CARSQVWLMETQYF. The CDR3 DNA is TGTGCCCGCAGTCAAGTCTGGTTAATGGAGACCCAGTACTTC.

The chain employs TRBV20-1 and TRBJ1-4; unclear D gene. V was cut by 6 bases and J by 2 bases, with 22 bases left in between. Germline assignment: CDR1 DFQATT and CDR2 SNEGSKA (reference sequence). The CDR3 runs to 17 residues. Here the CDR3 reads CSAKSRLPPLTNEKLFF. CDR3 coding DNA: TGCAGTGCGAAAAGTCGACTCCCTCCGTTGACTAATGAAAAACTGTTTTTT.

The chain couples TRBV29-1 to TRBJ1-4, with TRBD1 matching over 7 bases. The CDR3 length is 14 residues. Germline V gives CDR1 SQVTM, CDR2 ANQGSEA. V lost 6 bases to trimming and J lost 1 base; unmatched junction nucleotides: 5. CDR3 coding DNA: TGCAGCGTGCGGACAGGCGGAACTAATGAAAAACTGTTTTTT. This codes for CSVRTGGTNEKLFF.

This clonotype turned up a few times. The genes are TRBV29-1 and TRBJ1-1, with D possibly matching TRBD1 (6 bases). This CDR3 has 15 amino acids. Trimming shortened V by 7 bases and J by 0 bases, and 18 bases separated the two germline ends. CDR1 and CDR2 (germline): SQVTM, ANQGSEA. The CDR3 here is CSAIFWTALNTEAFF. The CDR3 region has the DNA TGCAGCGCCATTTTTTGGACAGCCCTGAACACTGAAGCTTTCTTT.

This clonotype was detected ten times or more. At one of its ends the junction is not consistent with the germline gene, which may arise from a read error. The chain uses TRBV7-7 and TRBJ2-5; D unresolved. This CDR3 contains 13 residues. The germline CDR1 and CDR2 sequences are SSHAT and FNYEAQ (reference sequence). In DNA form, the CDR3 reads TGTGCTAGCAGCTTAGTCGAGCGAGAGACCCAGTACTTC. Translating it yields CASSLVERETQYF.

Notes on this clonotype: A read error may be the cause here, since a much bigger clone is one base away. This sequence joins TRBV5-5 and TRBJ1-2, with no clear D. V lost 1 base to trimming and J lost 0 bases, with 10 bases between them. The CDR3 runs to 15 residues. Germline values: CDR1 SGHKS, CDR2 YYEKEE (reference sequence). The CDR3 DNA reads as TGTGCCAGCAGCTTGCTCTCCTCGGCTAACTATGGCTACACCTTC. Protein sequence: CASSLLSSANYGYTF.

This clonotype was seen ten or more times. The chain joins TRBV7-9 to TRBJ1-2; tentative D call: TRBD1 (6 bases). In germline, CDR1 is SEHNR, CDR2 FQNEAQ (reference sequence). The V and J ends lost 3 bases and 0 bases respectively, with 20 bases between them. The CDR3 is 18 amino acids. The CDR3 sequence: CASSFLAFLEGANYGYTF. The CDR3 DNA reads as TGTGCCAGCAGCTTCCTAGCGTTCCTGGAGGGGGCTAACTATGGCTACACCTTC.